One sample yielded the 17 T cell receptor beta chains listed below, sequenced in a study of CD8 T cell repertoires and HIV-1 epitope variants. TCRdb keeps only in-frame clones here, not all; method: immunoSEQ multiplex PCR. The sample includes a few thousand clones, approximately 65% of them seen just once. These receptors' antigens are unknown. Sequencing was carried out using cultured CD8+ T cells derived from PBMCs. Receptors were obtained from a male donor with HIV.

V gene TRBV7-6 combines with J gene TRBJ1-2, with TRBD1 identical over 10 bases. V shed 10 bases, J shed 8 bases, and the junction held 7 bases outside the gene matches. The CDR3 consists of 12 residues. The germline CDR1 and CDR2 sequences are SGHVS and FNYEAQ. Written as DNA, the CDR3 is TGTGCCACCCGGACAGGGGGTGGGGGCTACACCTTC. The encoded protein is CATRTGGGGYTF.

The CDR3 DNA follows: TGTGCCAGCAGTTTGGGGGGGCCTTTGGACGAGCAGTACTTC. Protein: CASSLGGPLDEQYF. The rearrangement joins TRBV6-5 to TRBJ2-7; D perhaps matches TRBD2 (7 bases). Germline CDR1 and CDR2: MNHEY and SVGAGI. Trimming took 4 bases from V and 5 from J, leaving 15 bases between them. This CDR3 is built from 14 residues.

The sample holds a few counts of this clone. The V call is TRBV16, the J call TRBJ1-1; the D is unclear. Germline lookup yields CDR1 KGHSY and CDR2 FQNENV. The CDR3 contains 14 residues. Trimming pared 4 bases from V and 0 bases from J, leaving 9 bases between. CDR3 in DNA: TGTGCCAGCAGCCTAAATACTTTGAACACTGAAGCTTTCTTT. The encoded protein is CASSLNTLNTEAFF.

The chain uses TRBV30 and TRBJ1-2; D is undetermined. This CDR3 contains 14 residues. Between the trimmed V and J ends, which lost 3 bases and 3 bases, there was a span of 14 bases. Germline values: CDR1 GTSNPN, CDR2 SVGIG (reference sequence). In DNA form, the CDR3 reads TGTGCCTGGAGAGAGCCGCAATCTCACTATGGCTACACCTTC. This translates into CAWREPQSHYGYTF.

This clone was detected only a few times. J is TRBJ2-1 and V is TRBV11-2; 7 nucleotides align to TRBD1. Germline lookup yields CDR1 SGHAT and CDR2 FQNNGV. V was clipped by 1 base and J by 7 bases; unmatched bases: 7. This CDR3 region has 15 residues. The CDR3 loop is CASSLVRGILNEQFF. CDR3 nucleotide sequence: TGTGCCAGCAGCTTAGTCAGGGGGATTTTAAATGAGCAGTTCTTC.

By share, this clone counts as medium-sized (0.01 to 0.1%). The chain has TRBV7-9 and TRBJ2-7; the match to TRBD1 covers 11 bases. The junction had 11 bases not matched to a gene; V was cut back by 0 bases and J by 7 bases. Per germline, CDR1 SEHNR and CDR2 FQNEAQ (reference sequence). The CDR3 is 17 residues long. CDR3 nucleotides: TGTGCCAGCAGCTTAGCAGGACTAGGACAGGGGGCTTATGAGCAGTACTTC. Its translation: CASSLAGLGQGAYEQYF.

The chain couples TRBV4-1 to TRBJ1-5, with no clear D. This CDR3 is 15 amino acids long. V lost 0 bases and J 4 bases, leaving 10 bases between the germline ends. Germline values: CDR1 MGHRA, CDR2 YSYEKL. The CDR3 bases are TGCGCCAGCAGCCAAGAATACGGCCTTAATCAGCCCCAGCATTTT. As protein: CASSQEYGLNQPQHF.

The chain combines TRBV6-5 with TRBJ2-7, with 7 bases fitting TRBD1. The germline CDR1 and CDR2 sequences are MNHEY and SVGAGI. The CDR3 has 14 residues. With 6 bases clipped from V and 7 bases from J, the junction kept 12 bases outside the gene matches. CDR3 in amino acids: CASSLGQYLREQYF. DNA for the CDR3: TGTGCCAGCAGCTTGGGACAGTACCTTCGTGAGCAGTACTTC.

This chain links TRBV7-7 with TRBJ2-2; tentative D call: TRBD1 (5 bases). Germline V CDR1 and CDR2: SSHAT, FNYEAQ (reference sequence). The CDR3 length is 16 residues. Trimming stripped 2 bases from V and 10 bases from J, with 20 bases between. The CDR3 coding sequence is TGTGCCAGCAGCTTAAATAGTGGGGCCCCGGCGGAGGAGCTGTTTTTT. It yields the protein CASSLNSGAPAEELFF.

V is TRBV28 and J is TRBJ2-7; 8 bases are shared with TRBD2. There are 13 residues in the CDR3. Germline loops: CDR1 MDHEN, CDR2 SYDVKM. The junction had 8 bases not matched to a gene; V was cut back by 8 bases and J by 5 bases. For the CDR3, the DNA is TGTGCCAGCGTGAGCGGGAGTTTTAACGAGCAGTACTTC. This translates into CASVSGSFNEQYF.

CDR3: CASRLLRDSYQPQHF. The CDR3 bases are TGTGCCAGCAGACTGCTCCGGGACTCCTATCAGCCCCAGCATTTT. V and J are TRBV28 and TRBJ1-5; D possibly corresponds to TRBD1 (5 bases). CDR1 is MDHEN, CDR2 SYDVKM, per germline. V was pared by 6 bases and J by 5 bases, with 17 bases between. This CDR3 is 15 amino acids long.

The chain combines TRBV5-1 with TRBJ1-2; 7 bases agree with TRBD1. Germline V gene sequence: CDR1 SGHRS, CDR2 YFSETQ. V was clipped by 4 bases and J by 3 bases; unmatched bases: 12. This CDR3 is 16 amino acids long. This CDR3 is CASSTNFDRADYGYTF. CDR3 in DNA: TGCGCCAGCAGCACAAACTTCGACAGGGCTGACTATGGCTACACCTTC.

In the case of this clone: Sequence at one end of the junction differs from germline and may be a read error. The same CDR3 arises from other DNA sequences in this sample as well. The chain uses TRBV5-8 and TRBJ2-3; 10 bases map to TRBD2. Germline lookup yields CDR1 SGHTS and CDR2 YDEGEE. The CDR3 is made up of 16 amino acids. The CDR3 coding sequence is TGTGCCAGCAGCCCTACTAGCGGGGTCGCCACAGATACACAGTATTTT. Translated: CASSPTSGVATDTQYF.

This sequence joins TRBV19 and TRBJ2-4; 9 bases agree with TRBD1. The germline CDR1 and CDR2 sequences are LNHDA and SQIVND (reference sequence). Trimming took 5 bases from V and 7 from J; bases not matched to a gene: 9. This CDR3 contains 15 residues. CDR3: CASSLGDRGFNIQYF. In DNA form, the CDR3 reads TGTGCCAGTAGTCTGGGCGACAGGGGGTTCAACATTCAGTACTTC.

This sequence joins TRBV7-9 and TRBJ1-2; D is undetermined. V lost 4 bases to trimming and J lost 4 bases, with 16 bases between them. CDR1 SEHNR and CDR2 FQNEAQ come from the germline V gene (reference sequence). This CDR3 contains 15 residues. CDR3 sequence: CASSSSREPRYGYTF. Here the CDR3 DNA reads TGTGCCAGCAGCTCCTCGAGGGAGCCGCGCTATGGCTACACCTTC. Full variable domain (missing parts from reference TRBV7-9 and TRBJ1-2): DTGVSQNPRHKITKRGQNVTFRCDPISEHNRLYWYRQTLGQGPEFLTYFQNEAQLEKSRLLSDRFSAERPKGSFSTLEIQRTEQGDSAMYLCASSSSREPRYGYTFGSGTRLTVV.

The chain is built from TRBV5-5 and TRBJ1-4; D is perhaps TRBD1 (5 bases). Looked up from germline, CDR1 is SGHKS and CDR2 is YYEKEE (reference sequence). Trimming left V 4 bases short and J 8 bases short, with 18 bases between. This CDR3 comprises 15 residues. The DNA for the CDR3 is TGTGCCAGCAGCGAGTTAGGGGCGGGTTTGGAAAAACTGTTTTTT. Translated, it gives CASSELGAGLEKLFF.

This clone was observed once. The chain combines TRBV28 with TRBJ1-2; the D is unclear. The CDR3 sequence is 16 residues long. V was clipped by 4 bases and J by 6 bases, with 21 bases between them. Germline values: CDR1 MDHEN, CDR2 SYDVKM. CDR3 loop: CASSSESWTLFDGYTF. The CDR3 DNA follows: TGTGCCAGCAGTTCCGAGTCGTGGACCCTCTTTGATGGCTACACCTTC.